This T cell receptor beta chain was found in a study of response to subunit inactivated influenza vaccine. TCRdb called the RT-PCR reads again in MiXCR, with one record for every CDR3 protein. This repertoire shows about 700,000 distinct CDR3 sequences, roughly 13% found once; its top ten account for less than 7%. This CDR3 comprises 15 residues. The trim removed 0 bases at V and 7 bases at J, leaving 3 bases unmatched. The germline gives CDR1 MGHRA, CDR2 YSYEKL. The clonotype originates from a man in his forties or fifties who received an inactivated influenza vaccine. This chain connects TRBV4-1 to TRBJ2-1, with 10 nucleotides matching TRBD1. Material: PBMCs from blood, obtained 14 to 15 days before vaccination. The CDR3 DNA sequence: TGCGCCAGCAGCCAAGATGGGGGACAGGGGAATGAGCAGTTCTTC. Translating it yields CASSQDGGQGNEQFF.